This TCR beta chain was observed in a study of cytomegalovirus exposure and HLA in healthy donors. Whole-study results and caveats: The study recorded over 150 TCR beta chains that were cytomegalovirus-associated.

Notes on this clone: Its cognate antigen is unknown.

The trim removed 5 bases at V and 5 bases at J, leaving 7 bases unmatched. The length of the CDR3 is 14 residues. The germline gives CDR1 SGHVS, CDR2 FNYEAQ. The PCR used 60 Vbeta and 13 Jbeta primers. This table comes from immunoSEQ multiplex PCR, and its TCRdb copy is limited to in-frame clones, with some not included. In the table there are approximately 180,000 clones, about four fifths of which are singletons. The chain joins TRBV7-6 to TRBJ2-7; TRBD1 matches at 9 bases. The clonotype comes from a woman aged 45-65 years in good health and CMV-seronegative. Material for sequencing was PBMCs. DNA for the CDR3: TGTGCCAGCAGCGGGGGACAGGGATTGCACGAGCAGTACTTC. As protein: CASSGGQGLHEQYF. The variable domain in full, with the rest retrieved from reference TRBV7-6 and TRBJ2-7, is GAGVSQSPRYKVTKRGQDVALRCDPISGHVSLYWYRQALGQGPEFLTYFNYEAQQDKSGLPNDRFSAERPEGSISTLTIQRTEQRDSAMYRCASSGGQGLHEQYFGPGTRLTVT.